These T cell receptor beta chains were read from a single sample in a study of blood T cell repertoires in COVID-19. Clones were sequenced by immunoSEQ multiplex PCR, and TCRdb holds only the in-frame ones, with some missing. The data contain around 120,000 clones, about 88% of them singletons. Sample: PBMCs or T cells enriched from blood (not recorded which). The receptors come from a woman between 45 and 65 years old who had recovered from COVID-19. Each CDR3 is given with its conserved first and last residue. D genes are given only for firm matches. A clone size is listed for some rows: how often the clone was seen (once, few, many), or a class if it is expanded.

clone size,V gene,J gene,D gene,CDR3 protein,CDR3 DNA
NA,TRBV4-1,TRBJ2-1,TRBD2,CASSQEGLAGSTTYNEQFF,TGCGCCAGCAGCCAAGAGGGACTAGCGGGCTCAACAACCTACAATGAGCAGTTCTTC
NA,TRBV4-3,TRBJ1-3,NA,CASSQSRRGSGNTIYF,TGCGCCAGCAGCCAGTCCCGGCGGGGGTCCGGAAACACCATATATTTT
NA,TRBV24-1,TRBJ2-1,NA,CATSDPHAKSSYNEQFF,TGTGCCACCAGTGACCCACACGCAAAAAGCTCCTACAATGAGCAGTTCTTC
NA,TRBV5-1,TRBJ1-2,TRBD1,CASSFSTGYGYTF,TGCGCCAGCAGCTTTTCGACAGGGTATGGCTACACCTTC
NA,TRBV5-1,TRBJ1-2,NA,CASSLAGQGRGYTF,TGCGCCAGCAGCTTGGCCGGGCAGGGCAGAGGCTACACCTTC
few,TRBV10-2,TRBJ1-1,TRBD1,CASRSIQGAEFEAFF,TGCGCCAGCAGGTCGATACAGGGGGCAGAGTTTGAAGCTTTCTTT
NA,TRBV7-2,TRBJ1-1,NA,CASSRDSWNTEAFF,TGTGCCAGCAGCCGGGACTCTTGGAACACTGAAGCTTTCTTT
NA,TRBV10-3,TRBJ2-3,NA,CAISDGGSTDTQYF,TGTGCCATCAGTGACGGCGGGAGCACAGATACGCAGTATTTT
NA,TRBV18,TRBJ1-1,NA,CASSPLGGLNTEAFF,TGTGCCAGCTCACCTCTGGGAGGGTTGAACACTGAAGCTTTCTTT
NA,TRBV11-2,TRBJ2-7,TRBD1,CASSWGGTGVEQYF,TGTGCCAGCAGCTGGGGCGGGACAGGGGTCGAGCAGTACTTC
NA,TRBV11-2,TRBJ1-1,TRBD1,CASSSHRGIRRNTEAFF,TGTGCCAGCAGCTCCCACAGGGGGATCCGAAGGAACACTGAAGCTTTCTTT
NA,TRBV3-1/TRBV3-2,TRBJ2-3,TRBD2,CASSPYSGSSTDTQYF,TGTGCCAGCAGCCCCTATAGCGGGTCTAGCACAGATACGCAGTATTTT
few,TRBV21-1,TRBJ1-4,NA,CASSKSSQGRSEKLFF,TGTGCCAGCAGCAAATCTTCACAGGGGCGTAGTGAAAAACTGTTTTTT
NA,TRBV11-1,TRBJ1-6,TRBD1,CASTGEGGAGDSPLHF,TGTGCCAGCACCGGGGAAGGGGGCGCCGGTGATTCACCCCTCCACTTT
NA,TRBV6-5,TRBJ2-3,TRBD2,CATLSPGLASDTQYF,TGTGCCACCCTCTCCCCGGGACTAGCCTCAGATACGCAGTATTTT
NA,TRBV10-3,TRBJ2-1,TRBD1,CAISVGQVINEQFF,TGTGCCATCAGTGTTGGACAGGTAATCAATGAGCAGTTCTTC
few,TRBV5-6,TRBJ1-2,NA,CASSGGLLHNYGYTF,TGTGCCAGCAGCGGGGGACTGCTACATAACTATGGCTACACCTTC
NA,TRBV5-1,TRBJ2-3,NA,CASSLGLGTDTQYF,TGCGCCAGCAGCTTGGGACTTGGCACAGATACGCAGTATTTT
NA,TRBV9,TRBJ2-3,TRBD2,CASSPLAGGLGTDTQYF,TGTGCCAGCAGCCCACTAGCGGGGGGGCTGGGCACAGATACGCAGTATTTT
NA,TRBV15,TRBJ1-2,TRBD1,CATSRDVGQGIRYTF,TGTGCCACCAGCAGAGATGTGGGACAGGGAATTCGCTACACCTTC
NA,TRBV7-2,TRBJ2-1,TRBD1,CASRSGGGIYNEQFF,TGTGCCAGCAGATCAGGGGGCGGAATCTACAATGAGCAGTTCTTC
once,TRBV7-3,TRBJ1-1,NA,CASSSQGGTTEAFF,TGTGCCAGCAGCTCCCAGGGCGGTACCACTGAAGCTTTCTTT
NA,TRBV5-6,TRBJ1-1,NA,CASSFGQGGTEAFF,TGTGCCAGCAGCTTTGGGCAGGGAGGGACTGAAGCTTTCTTT
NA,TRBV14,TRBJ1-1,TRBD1,CASSQTGGWIEAFF,TGTGCCAGCAGCCAGACAGGGGGATGGATTGAAGCTTTCTTT
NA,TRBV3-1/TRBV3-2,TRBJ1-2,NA,CASSLRQAGYTF,TGTGCCAGCAGCCTCCGACAAGCTGGCTACACCTTC
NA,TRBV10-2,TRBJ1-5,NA,CASTPGNQPQHF,TGCGCCAGCACCCCAGGAAATCAGCCCCAGCATTTT
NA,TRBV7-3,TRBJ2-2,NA,CASSSDRGELFF,TGTGCCAGCAGCTCAGACAGGGGGGAGCTGTTTTTT